A selection of T cell receptor beta chains follows, all from one sample in a study of CD8 T cells in Susac syndrome. A single record per CDR3 protein comes from TCRdb applying MiXCR to the immunoSEQ multiplex PCR reads. The table has roughly 120,000 distinct CDR3 sequences, just under 95% seen once. The sequencing sample was made of CD4+ T cells from PBMCs. The receptors stem from a human donor in good health. Both conserved end residues are part of each CDR3. The order of the fields is D gene, clone size, V gene, J gene, CDR3 DNA, CDR3 protein. D genes are given only for firm matches. Only part of the rows carry a size: once, few, many, or a class if the clone is expanded.

>NA|NA|TRBV5-1|TRBJ2-5
TGCGCCAGCAGCGCCGGACATTCGCAAGAGACCCAGTACTTC
CASSAGHSQETQYF
>NA|NA|TRBV3-1|TRBJ2-2
TGTGCCAGCAGCTTTCACGGCACGAACACCGGGGAGCTGTTTTTT
CASSFHGTNTGELFF
>NA|NA|TRBV20-1|TRBJ2-6
TGCAGTGCTAGAGGAAGGCAGGGATCCCCCTCTGGGGCCAACGTCCTGACTTTC
CSARGRQGSPSGANVLTF
>NA|NA|TRBV5-6|TRBJ2-1
TGTGCCAGCAGCTTTTTAGAGTACAATGAGCAGTTCTTC
CASSFLEYNEQFF
>TRBD1|NA|TRBV20-1|TRBJ2-7
TGCAGTGCCCAAATGGGACAGGGGGCCTACGAGCAGTACTTC
CSAQMGQGAYEQYF
>NA|NA|TRBV7-2|TRBJ2-7
TGTGCCAGCAGCTTTTCTGATTCCCGGGCTGGGGAGCAGTACTTC
CASSFSDSRAGEQYF
>NA|NA|TRBV5-6|TRBJ2-7
TGTGCCAGCAGCTTCAGGGGCCGGACCTACGAGCAGTACTTC
CASSFRGRTYEQYF
>TRBD2|NA|TRBV29-1|TRBJ2-7
TGCAGCGTTGTGCGGGAGGGCTACGAGCAGTACTTC
CSVVREGYEQYF
>TRBD1|NA|TRBV7-9|TRBJ2-7
TGTGCCAGCAGCAGACAGGGTCGAGGGTACGAGCAGTACTTC
CASSRQGRGYEQYF
>NA|NA|TRBV14|TRBJ1-5
TGTGCCAGCAGCCAAGATCAGACACCGATCCCCCATTTT
CASSQDQTPIPHF
>TRBD1|NA|TRBV5-1|TRBJ1-2
TGCGCCAGCAGCCCCGGGACAGGGGGCGGCTACACCTTC
CASSPGTGGGYTF
>NA|NA|TRBV6-2/TRBV6-3|TRBJ2-5
TGTGCCAGCAGTTTGGAGAGGGGGGGAAGAGGGGAGACCCAGTACTTC
CASSLERGGRGETQYF
>TRBD1|NA|TRBV6-2/TRBV6-3|TRBJ2-7
TGTGCCAGCACCCCCCGGGACAGGGGCTACGAGCAGTACTTC
CASTPRDRGYEQYF
>TRBD1|NA|TRBV7-9|TRBJ1-1
TGTGCCAGCAGCTTAGTAGGGCAGGGGGAGGCTTTCTTT
CASSLVGQGEAFF
>TRBD1|NA|TRBV6-5|TRBJ1-2
TGTGCCAGCAGTTCCGTGGGACAGACCTATGACTACACCTTC
CASSSVGQTYDYTF
>NA|NA|TRBV6-1|TRBJ1-1
TGTGCCAGCAGTGATGTGTTCGACACTGAAGCTTTCTTT
CASSDVFDTEAFF
>NA|NA|TRBV29-1|TRBJ1-2
TGCAGCGTGGCCTCAGGGGAAGATGGCTACACCTTC
CSVASGEDGYTF
>NA|NA|TRBV7-2|TRBJ1-1
TGTGCCAGCAGCTTACAGGGTCTGGCAGACGGCACTGAAGCTTTCTTT
CASSLQGLADGTEAFF
>TRBD2|few|TRBV6-2/TRBV6-3|TRBJ2-5
TGTGCCAGCACCTCCCGCGGTCGGCTAGCGGACTACCAGGAGACCCAGTACTTC
CASTSRGRLADYQETQYF
>NA|once|TRBV29-1|TRBJ2-3
TGCAGCGCCGTCGGTAACAGGGGAGGGACAGATACGCAGTATTTT
CSAVGNRGGTDTQYF
>TRBD1|NA|TRBV11-2|TRBJ2-7
TGTGCCAGCAGCTTAGAGACAGGGTTGGGCGAGCAGTACTTC
CASSLETGLGEQYF
>NA|NA|TRBV19|TRBJ2-5
TGTGCCAGTAGTAAAGGCGGGACCATACAAGAGACCCAGTACTTC
CASSKGGTIQETQYF
>NA|NA|TRBV27|TRBJ2-7
TGTGCCAGTTTTAACCATGCCTACGAGCAGTACTTC
CASFNHAYEQYF
>TRBD2|NA|TRBV6-2/TRBV6-3|TRBJ2-2
TGTGCCAGCAGTTACCAAGGCGGGACTAGTGTAACCGGGGAGCTGTTTTTT
CASSYQGGTSVTGELFF
>NA|NA|TRBV27|TRBJ1-1
TGTGCCAGCAGGGGATACAGGGAAAACACTGAAGCTTTCTTT
CASRGYRENTEAFF
>NA|NA|TRBV7-8|TRBJ2-5
TGTGCCAGCAGCGTCGGACACGCAGAGACCCAGTACTTC
CASSVGHAETQYF
>NA|NA|TRBV5-5|TRBJ2-7
TGTGCCAGCAGCTCTTCGCCGACATCGGAGCAGTACTTC
CASSSSPTSEQYF
>NA|NA|TRBV7-8|TRBJ1-1
TGTGCCAGCAGCCCCCGTAGGAAGGGGGGCGACTACACTGAAGCTTTCTTT
CASSPRRKGGDYTEAFF
>TRBD2|NA|TRBV7-2|TRBJ2-2
TGTGCCAGCAGCTTTTCGGGAGCGGGGAGCTACACCGGGGAGCTGTTTTTT
CASSFSGAGSYTGELFF
>TRBD1|NA|TRBV30|TRBJ1-5
TGTGCCTGGGGCCCAGGGACCCAGGGGGGTAGCAATCAGCCCCAGCATTTT
CAWGPGTQGGSNQPQHF
>TRBD1|once|TRBV5-1|TRBJ1-2
TGCGCCAGCAGGGAACAGGGGATAGACTATGGCTACACCTTC
CASREQGIDYGYTF
>NA|few|TRBV20-1|TRBJ2-7
TGCAGTGCACCTGGGGAGCGGGTCTCCTACGAGCAGTACTTC
CSAPGERVSYEQYF
>NA|NA|TRBV7-9|TRBJ1-5
TGTGCCAGCAGCTTATCTACCAATCAGCCCCAGCATTTT
CASSLSTNQPQHF
>TRBD2|NA|TRBV11-2|TRBJ2-4
TGTGCCAGCAGCTTAACTAGCGGGAATATAAACATTCAGTACTTC
CASSLTSGNINIQYF
>NA|NA|TRBV7-2|TRBJ1-5
TGTGCCAGCAGTCGGGGCCGCAGCAATCAGCCCCAGCATTTT
CASSRGRSNQPQHF
>NA|NA|TRBV2|TRBJ1-1
TGTGCCAGCAGTGAACTGTCAGGGATATACAACACTGAAGCTTTCTTT
CASSELSGIYNTEAFF
>NA|NA|TRBV6-1|TRBJ2-2
TGTGCCAGCGGGAGGCCCACCGGGGAGCTGTTTTTT
CASGRPTGELFF
>NA|NA|TRBV29-1|TRBJ2-3
TGCAGCGGGGGCTACCGTCGGGGAACGAGCACAGATACGCAGTATTTT
CSGGYRRGTSTDTQYF
>TRBD2|NA|TRBV20-1|TRBJ2-1
TGCAGTGCTAGCGTCAGCGGGAGAATTTCGAATGAGCAGTTCTTC
CSASVSGRISNEQFF
>NA|NA|TRBV20-1|TRBJ2-5
TGCAGTGCCACGGACCAGCCAGAGACCCAGTACTTC
CSATDQPETQYF